This passage covers 32 T cell receptor beta chains from one sample sequenced in a study of T-cell reconstitution after alpha-beta-depleted transplantation in children. Using unique molecular identifiers, the investigators prepared the TCRbeta library. One entry per CDR3 protein, called by TCRdb with MiXCR from the PCR reads. The sample includes some 460,000 distinct CDR3 sequences, roughly 17% of them seen just once. The starting material was PBMCs, mostly from graft donor cells, obtained 360 days after TCRalphabeta/CD19-depleted stem cell transplant. These receptors came from a boy less than two years old who had a stem cell transplant for Wiskott-Aldrich syndrome, so the T cells may come from the graft donor.

The chain joins TRBV11-2 to TRBJ2-3, with a tentative D call TRBD2 (6 bases). Germline CDR1 reads SGHAT; CDR2 reads FQNNGV. V lost 1 base, J lost 2 bases, and 7 bases lay in between. This CDR3 has 14 residues. The CDR3, as DNA: TGTGCCAGCAGCTTAGCGGGGGACACAGATACGCAGTATTTT. Translated, it gives CASSLAGDTDTQYF.

The rearrangement joins TRBV11-1 to TRBJ2-2, with TRBD1 as a possible D gene (5 bases). Trimming removed 1 base at V and 0 bases at J, with 15 bases between. Germline CDR1 is SGHAT and CDR2 is FQDESV (reference sequence). This CDR3 contains 18 residues. CDR3 nucleotides: TGTGCCAGCAGCTTAGGGGTAAAGGACACCTCGAACACCGGGGAGCTGTTTTTT. Amino acids: CASSLGVKDTSNTGELFF.

This clonotype was found a few times. J is TRBJ2-3 and V is TRBV5-1; TRBD2 aligns across 7 bases. CDR3 length: 15 residues. The J segment lost 1 base and the V segment lost 0 bases, leaving 2 bases of the junction unmatched. Germline CDR1 is SGHRS and CDR2 is YFSETQ. As DNA, the CDR3 is TGCGCCAGCAGCTTGGAGCGGGGACGCACAGATACGCAGTATTTT. This encodes CASSLERGRTDTQYF.

This rearrangement joins TRBV20-1 to TRBJ1-6; possible D gene TRBD1, 6 bases. The germline V gene encodes CDR1 DFQATT and CDR2 SNEGSKA (reference sequence). The CDR3 contains 13 residues. The CDR3 DNA sequence: TGCAGCGCCCAACGGGGGGCAGGTTCACCCCTCCACTTT. Encoded protein: CSAQRGAGSPLHF.

This clonotype was counted between two and nine times. The CDR3 reads CASSSTQTGANSYEQYF. As DNA, the CDR3 is TGTGCCAGCAGCTCCACTCAAACAGGGGCGAACTCCTACGAGCAGTACTTC. The chain couples TRBV7-9 to TRBJ2-7; 7 nucleotides match TRBD1. The germline V gene encodes CDR1 SEHNR and CDR2 FQNEAQ (reference sequence). This CDR3 has 17 residues. Germline trimming cut 4 bases from V and 0 bases from J; bases unmatched to any gene: 12.

This clonotype was picked up a small number of times. The CDR3 DNA follows: TGTGCCACCACCGCACCCCCCCATTTGAACACCGGGGAGCTGTTTTTT. Protein: CATTAPPHLNTGELFF. The rearrangement uses TRBV15 and TRBJ2-2; D is unclear. CDR1 is LNHNV, CDR2 YYDKDF, per germline (reference sequence). V lost 7 bases and J 1 base, leaving 16 bases between the germline ends. This CDR3 has 16 residues.

This clonotype has just a few counts. The chain employs TRBV6-1 and TRBJ2-5; TRBD2 is a possible D gene (6 bases). The CDR3 covers 15 residues. The germline V gene encodes CDR1 MNHNS and CDR2 SASEGT. V lost 6 bases to trimming and J lost 1 base, with 15 bases between them. The chain's CDR3 is CASSPWGEFQETQYF. CDR3 bases: TGTGCCAGCAGCCCTTGGGGGGAATTCCAAGAGACCCAGTACTTC.

Written as DNA, the CDR3 is TGCGCCAGCAGCTTGGGTGGGGCCAGATGGAATGAGCAGTTCTTC. It yields the protein CASSLGGARWNEQFF. V and J are TRBV5-1 and TRBJ2-1, with D possibly being TRBD1 (5 bases). Germline V lookup: CDR1 SGHRS, CDR2 YFSETQ. The CDR3 has 15 residues. V lost 0 bases and J 7 bases, leaving 14 bases between the germline ends.

The rearrangement uses TRBV24-1 and TRBJ2-2; 7 bases are a match to TRBD2. The V gene's germline CDR1 is KGHDR and CDR2 SFDVKD. The junction had 7 bases not matched to a gene; V was cut back by 4 bases and J by 3 bases. The CDR3 runs to 16 residues. CDR3 protein: CATSDRAGSHTGELFF. Written as DNA, the CDR3 is TGTGCCACCAGTGACCGAGCGGGATCTCACACCGGGGAGCTGTTTTTT.

V is TRBV7-2 and J is TRBJ2-1; 7 nucleotides line up with TRBD2. The CDR3 is made up of 16 amino acids. Germline V gives CDR1 SGHTA, CDR2 FQGNSA. V shed 1 base, J shed 3 bases, and the junction held 6 bases outside the gene matches. CDR3 sequence (DNA): TGTGCCAGCAGCTTAGAGGCGGGACTACTCTACAATGAGCAGTTCTTC. Its protein is CASSLEAGLLYNEQFF.

This clonotype was observed a handful of times. CDR3 nucleotides: TGCAGCGCCGTCGCCAGGAGAGACTACGAGCAGTACTTC. Its protein product is CSAVARRDYEQYF. The chain is built from TRBV29-1 and TRBJ2-7, with D uncertain. Germline V gene lookup returns CDR1 SQVTM and CDR2 ANQGSEA. V lost 7 bases, J lost 3 bases, and 16 bases lay in between. The CDR3 contains 13 residues.

This rearrangement joins TRBV12-5 to TRBJ2-5; the D gene could be TRBD1 or TRBD2 (5 bases each). V dropped 6 bases and J dropped 6 bases, with 17 bases sitting between them. Germline CDR1 reads LGHNT; CDR2 reads FRNRAP. This CDR3 contains 14 residues. CDR3 sequence reads: CASGRTTEGKTQYF. In nucleotides, the CDR3 is TGTGCTAGTGGCCGGACCACCGAGGGGAAGACCCAGTACTTC.

The genes are TRBV18 and TRBJ2-5, with 12 bases fitting TRBD1. The length of the CDR3 is 14 residues. The germline CDR1 and CDR2 sequences are KGHSH and LQKENI. Trimming cost V 9 bases and J 3 bases; bases outside gene matches: 5. The CDR3 sequence: CASTGTGGEETQYF. Written as DNA, the CDR3 is TGTGCCAGTACCGGGACAGGGGGCGAAGAGACCCAGTACTTC.

V and J are TRBV15 and TRBJ2-4, with TRBD1 matching over 7 bases. V trimming: 4 bases; J trimming: 3 bases; junction bases outside the gene matches: 3. The CDR3 totals 14 residues. Per germline, CDR1 LNHNV and CDR2 YYDKDF (reference sequence). In DNA, the CDR3 is TGTGCCACCAGCACCAACAGGGGCAAAAACATTCAGTACTTC. Translating it yields CATSTNRGKNIQYF.

The chain links TRBV5-5 to TRBJ2-7; tentatively, D is TRBD2 (6 bases). CDR3 length: 15 residues. Per the germline V gene, CDR1 is SGHKS and CDR2 is YYEKEE (reference sequence). V was clipped by 5 bases and J by 3 bases, with 18 bases between them. Written as DNA, the CDR3 is TGTGCCAGCAGTCCCCGAGGGAGGTTAGTCTACGAGCAGTACTTC. This sequence encodes CASSPRGRLVYEQYF.

The chain combines TRBV3-1 with TRBJ2-5, with D hard to call. The germline gives CDR1 LGHDT, CDR2 YNNKEL (reference sequence). Between the trimmed V and J ends, which lost 11 bases and 1 base, there was a span of 14 bases. The CDR3 runs to 13 residues. The CDR3 bases are TGTGCCCCCTACCCCGTCAGCCAAGAGACCCAGTACTTC. It translates to CAPYPVSQETQYF.

This clonotype was counted between two and nine times. J is TRBJ1-4 and V is TRBV6-5, with a weak D call TRBD1 (5 bases). Trimming left V 5 bases short and J 5 bases short, with 15 bases between. This CDR3 has 15 amino acids. The germline gives CDR1 MNHEY, CDR2 SVGAGI. CDR3: CASSPIGTANEKLFF. CDR3 bases: TGTGCCAGCAGTCCTATCGGGACTGCCAATGAAAAACTGTTTTTT.

CDR3 residues: CASSTLAGVKNIQYF. CDR3 DNA: TGTGCCAGCAGTACCTTAGCGGGAGTAAAAAACATTCAGTACTTC. The chain joins TRBV12-3 or TRBV12-4 to TRBJ2-4; the match to TRBD2 covers 9 bases. Trimming removed 5 bases from V and 4 bases from J; junction bases left unmatched: 6. The CDR3 is 15 amino acids.

This clonotype was picked up a small number of times. The chain combines TRBV15 with TRBJ2-7, with D tentatively TRBD1 or TRBD2 (5 bases each). Germline V gene sequence: CDR1 LNHNV, CDR2 YYDKDF (reference sequence). Trimming took off 1 base at V and 3 bases at J, with 16 bases between the two ends. There are 16 residues in the CDR3. This CDR3 is CATSRAPSSGHYEQYF. For the CDR3, the DNA is TGTGCCACCAGCAGAGCCCCGTCCTCGGGGCACTACGAGCAGTACTTC.

In its sample, this clonotype was seen a few times. The J gene is TRBJ2-7, the V gene TRBV5-5; D possibly corresponds to TRBD2 (5 bases). This CDR3 comprises 15 residues. The germline gives CDR1 SGHKS, CDR2 YYEKEE (reference sequence). Trimming removed 4 bases from V and 0 bases from J, with 14 bases in between. The CDR3 sequence: CASSASGLSSYEQYF. Here the CDR3 DNA reads TGTGCCAGCAGCGCGTCCGGACTCAGCTCCTACGAGCAGTACTTC.

This clonotype was counted between two and nine times. The chain has TRBV6-5 and TRBJ2-7; TRBD2 might be the D (5 bases). The CDR3 totals 15 residues. Per the germline V gene, CDR1 is MNHEY and CDR2 is SVGAGI. Deletions cut 0 bases from V and 0 bases from J, with 9 bases between. CDR3 sequence (DNA): TGTGCCAGCAGTTACTCGCTAGCTAGCTCCTACGAGCAGTACTTC. This gives the protein CASSYSLASSYEQYF.

This clonotype has a count of ten or more. This chain links TRBV27 with TRBJ2-1; TRBD2 agrees at 8 bases. The germline gives CDR1 MNHEY, CDR2 SMNVEV (reference sequence). The CDR3 extends over 15 amino acids. The junction had 4 bases not matched to a gene; V was cut back by 2 bases and J by 4 bases. CDR3 region: CASSLGSGTYNEQFF. As DNA, the CDR3 is TGTGCCAGCAGTTTAGGTAGCGGGACTTACAATGAGCAGTTCTTC.

This clonotype was counted between two and nine times. The rearrangement links TRBV5-1 to TRBJ2-1; possibly TRBD1 for D (5 bases). The CDR3 contains 11 residues. Trimming took 3 bases from V and 9 from J, leaving 7 bases between them. CDR1 is SGHRS and CDR2 is YFSETQ in the germline V gene. The CDR3 here is CASSWGREQFF. CDR3 DNA: TGCGCCAGCAGCTGGGGCCGTGAGCAGTTCTTC.

This clonotype was observed a few times. The chain carries TRBV7-9 and TRBJ2-3; D is perhaps TRBD2 (5 bases). This CDR3 is built from 15 residues. The germline gives CDR1 SEHNR, CDR2 FQNEAQ (reference sequence). V gave up 0 bases and J gave up 4 bases, with 11 bases separating them. The CDR3 bases are TGTGCCAGCAGCTTAGCGGGAGAGAGGGCAGATACGCAGTATTTT. Translated: CASSLAGERADTQYF.

The chain carries TRBV12-3 or TRBV12-4 and TRBJ1-6; D is perhaps TRBD1 (6 bases). Between the trimmed V and J ends, which lost 10 bases and 10 bases, there was a span of 17 bases. CDR3 length equals 13 residues. In nucleotides, the CDR3 is TGTGCCAAGGGGGGGCAGGGGAGATCACCCCTCCACTTT. It translates to CAKGGQGRSPLHF.

This chain joins TRBV11-2 and TRBJ2-6, with 12 bases fitting TRBD1. The ends lost 3 bases at V and 0 bases at J; junction bases unmatched: 3. CDR3 length equals 18 residues. Germline V lookup: CDR1 SGHAT, CDR2 FQNNGV. CDR3 loop: CASSLGQGAFSGANVLTF. The CDR3 nucleotides read TGTGCCAGCAGCTTGGGACAGGGGGCGTTCTCTGGGGCCAACGTCCTGACTTTC.

Of note for this clonotype: A much larger clone sits a single nucleotide away, making a read error possible. V and J are TRBV12-3 or TRBV12-4 and TRBJ2-3; 12 nucleotides align to TRBD2. Trimming at V came to 5 bases and at J to 5 bases, leaving 2 bases not matched to a gene. This CDR3 has 14 residues. CDR3 in DNA: TGTGCCAGCAGTGGACTAGCGGGGCTAGATACGCAGTATTTT. It specifies CASSGLAGLDTQYF.

CDR3 in amino acids: CATGGDVNYEQYF. CDR3 sequence (DNA): TGTGCCACAGGGGGGGACGTCAACTACGAGCAGTACTTC. The gene calls are TRBV10-3 and TRBJ2-7; either TRBD1 or TRBD2 may fit D (7 bases each). Germline V lookup: CDR1 ENHRY, CDR2 SYGVKD. This CDR3 comprises 13 residues. The germline V and J ends were trimmed by 10 bases and 3 bases, with 16 bases remaining between them.

This clonotype came up a few times. The rearrangement uses TRBV6-5 and TRBJ2-7; no definite D call. CDR3 size: 17 residues. V lost 0 bases, J lost 6 bases, and 21 bases lay in between. Germline CDR1 and CDR2: MNHEY and SVGAGI. The CDR3 region is CASSYSPSRGPIVEQYF. The CDR3 DNA reads as TGTGCCAGCAGTTACTCCCCAAGTAGAGGACCCATAGTCGAGCAGTACTTC.

At least ten counts were recorded for this clonotype. V gene TRBV6-1 combines with J gene TRBJ1-1, with D unclear. Trimming stripped 6 bases from V and 0 bases from J, with 8 bases between. The germline CDR1 and CDR2 sequences are MNHNS and SASEGT. The CDR3 length is 13 residues. In DNA form, the CDR3 reads TGTGCCAGCAGACCCCTTTTGAACACTGAAGCTTTCTTT. Encoded protein: CASRPLLNTEAFF.

This clonotype came up a few times. For the CDR3, the DNA is TGCGCCAGCAGCCAAGTAGCGACAGGGCCGAACTCCTACAATGAGCAGTTCTTC. This translates into CASSQVATGPNSYNEQFF. The chain has TRBV4-1 and TRBJ2-1; 7 nucleotides match TRBD1. In germline, CDR1 is MGHRA, CDR2 YSYEKL. V trimming: 1 base; J trimming: 0 bases; junction bases outside the gene matches: 9. This CDR3 region has 18 residues.

This clonotype was found a few times. The chain recombines TRBV9 with TRBJ1-2; D gene unclear. The CDR3 length is 15 residues. V lost 0 bases and J 0 bases, leaving 9 bases between the germline ends. CDR1 is SGDLS, CDR2 YYNGEE, per germline. The CDR3 region has the DNA TGTGCCAGCAGCGTAGGGACTATAGCTAACTATGGCTACACCTTC. Translating gives CASSVGTIANYGYTF.